The clone carrying this TCR beta chain appeared a single time. These data are taken from a study of blood T cell repertoires in COVID-19. Whole-study context: T cells, B-cell-depleted T cells, or PBMCs provided the cDNA or gDNA that served as material.

During active infection, Seattle patients enrolled and were then monitored through disease. This CDR3 comprises 12 residues. Deletions cut 9 bases from V and 6 bases from J, with 11 bases between. Per the germline V gene, CDR1 is SNHLY and CDR2 is FYNNEI. Original processing methods: Quantification of nucleated cells was approximated via reference gene primer amplification. Sequenced by immunoSEQ multiplex PCR; TCRdb stores in-frame clones only, minus some. Clone size and V and J calls were adopted from that table, with D and trimming inferred from the DNA. Among around 150,000 clones listed, about 87% were seen once.

The sample was peripheral blood. The rearrangement uses TRBV2 and TRBJ2-2; D gene uncertain. This sequence originates from an older woman with COVID-19, enrolled during active disease. In DNA form, the CDR3 reads TGTGCCAGTACAGAGTTCTCCGGGGAGCTGTTTTTT. It yields the protein CASTEFSGELFF. Based on the CDR3 plus reference TRBV2 and TRBJ2-2, the full variable domain is EPEVTQTPSHQVTQMGQEVILRCVPISNHLYFYWYRQILGQKVEFLVSFYNNEISEKSEIFDDQFSVERPDGSNFTLKIRSTKLEDSAMYFCASTEFSGELFFGEGSRLTVL.